This T cell receptor (beta chain) was sequenced during a study of T cell repertoires in cytomegalovirus infection. Broader study findings: HLA-C-restricted CMV-specific TCR beta clonotypes were dominant in the ex vivo response. Summed public TCR beta family frequency identified CMV carriers bearing the relevant HLA.

Turning to this clonotype: What it recognizes is unknown.

V lost 1 base and J lost 4; bases outside the gene matches: 3. CDR1 and CDR2 (germline): LNHDA, SQIVND (reference sequence). The CDR3 length is 17 residues. From the reads, TCRdb called clonotypes with MiXCR, one entry per CDR3 protein. Of 700,000 to 950,000 distinct CDR3 sequences listed, approximately 32% are singletons. The chain carries TRBV19 and TRBJ2-1; TRBD2 aligns across 14 bases. The sequences come from cultured CD8+ T cells from PBMCs, collected from culture after CMV antigen stimulation. The sequence was obtained from a human donor in good health (CMV status not recorded). Some clones in this sample may be carry-over from other donors' samples. In DNA form, the CDR3 reads TGTGCCAGTAGTATAGGGACTAGCGGGGGGCCTTACAATGAGCAGTTCTTC. Protein product: CASSIGTSGGPYNEQFF.